The 10 T cell receptor beta chains reported below all come from one sample, sequenced in a study of STAT5B mutations in CD4+ large granular lymphocyte leukemia. This table comes from immunoSEQ multiplex PCR, and its TCRdb copy is limited to in-frame clones, with some not included. The sample contains tens of thousands of clones, around 80% of which appear only once. The sequencing sample was made of CD4+ T cells from blood buffy coats. The receptors originated from a human donor in good health.

This chain joins TRBV30 and TRBJ1-1, with D perhaps TRBD1 (6 bases). Germline CDR1 reads GTSNPN; CDR2 reads SVGIG (reference sequence). Trimming removed 0 bases from V and 10 bases from J, with 9 bases in between. The CDR3 contains 11 residues. CDR3 bases: TGTGCCTGGAGTGTAGGGGGGAGAGCTTTCTTT. It translates to CAWSVGGRAFF.

The rearrangement uses TRBV7-2 and TRBJ2-2, with 12 positions matching TRBD2. Germline-derived CDR1 and CDR2 are SGHTA and FQGNSA. The CDR3 loop spans 18 amino acids. Germline trimming cut 5 bases from V and 0 bases from J; bases unmatched to any gene: 7. The CDR3 loop is CASSPATSGGTNTGELFF. Here the CDR3 DNA reads TGTGCCAGCAGCCCAGCTACTAGCGGGGGGACGAACACCGGGGAGCTGTTTTTT.

The V call is TRBV4-3, the J call TRBJ1-6; 9 nucleotides agree with TRBD1. The ends lost 4 bases at V and 10 bases at J; junction bases unmatched: 5. The CDR3 loop spans 14 amino acids. The V gene's germline CDR1 is LGHNA and CDR2 YSLEER. This CDR3 reads CASSRTGGESPLHF. As DNA, the CDR3 is TGCGCCAGCAGCCGAACAGGGGGCGAATCACCCCTCCACTTT.

V is TRBV7-9 and J is TRBJ2-5, with D possibly TRBD2 on 5 matching bases. V lost 5 bases and J lost 2, with 12 bases in between. The CDR3 is 14 amino acids. The germline gives CDR1 SEHNR, CDR2 FQNEAQ (reference sequence). DNA of the CDR3: TGTGCCAGCAGCGGGTGGACTGAACAAGAGACCCAGTACTTC. Translating gives CASSGWTEQETQYF.

V and J are TRBV7-2 and TRBJ2-7, with unresolved D. Between the trimmed V and J ends, which lost 5 bases and 1 base, there was a span of 6 bases. The CDR3 runs to 12 residues. CDR1 is SGHTA and CDR2 is FQGNSA in the germline V gene. CDR3 bases: TGTGCCAGCAGCCCGACTTCCTACGAGCAGTACTTC. This codes for CASSPTSYEQYF. The whole variable domain, filled in from reference TRBV7-2 and TRBJ2-7, reads GAGVSQSPSNKVTEKGKDVELRCDPISGHTALYWYRQSLGQGLEFLIYFQGNSAPDKSGLPSDRFSAERTGGSVSTLTIQRTQQEDSAVYLCASSPTSYEQYFGPGTRLTVT.

This sequence joins TRBV11-3 and TRBJ2-2, with TRBD2 as a possible D gene (5 bases). Trimming shortened V by 0 bases and J by 5 bases, and 7 bases separated the two germline ends. The CDR3 is 14 residues long. Germline values: CDR1 SGHNT, CDR2 YENEEA. CDR3 nucleotide sequence: TGTGCCAGCAGCTTAGAAGGGAGAACCGGGGAGCTGTTTTTT. Residues: CASSLEGRTGELFF.

The V call is TRBV7-2, the J call TRBJ2-3; 11 bases fit TRBD2. J gave up 5 bases and V 0 bases, and 7 bases lay outside the gene matches. CDR3 length: 17 amino acids. Germline-derived CDR1 and CDR2 are SGHTA and FQGNSA. The CDR3 spells CASSLAHSGGAGDTQYF. The CDR3, as DNA: TGTGCCAGCAGCTTAGCACATAGCGGGGGGGCAGGAGATACGCAGTATTTT.

V is TRBV9 and J is TRBJ2-3, with 12 positions matching TRBD2. The CDR3 covers 13 residues. V dropped 2 bases and J dropped 10; count of bases not matched to a gene: 2. The germline CDR1 and CDR2 sequences are SGDLS and YYNGEE. The CDR3 DNA is TGTGCCAGCAGCGTCGGGACTAGCGGGCCGCAGTATTTT. Amino acids: CASSVGTSGPQYF.

The chain carries TRBV4-3 and TRBJ2-7; D may correspond to TRBD1 or TRBD2 (5 bases each). The CDR3 runs to 15 residues. Germline loops: CDR1 LGHNA, CDR2 YSLEER. V was cut by 0 bases and J by 4 bases, with 13 bases left in between. The CDR3: CASSQDLGVRYEQYF. The CDR3 region has the DNA TGCGCCAGCAGCCAAGATTTGGGGGTCCGATACGAGCAGTACTTC.

V is TRBV6-4 and J is TRBJ1-2, with D unclear. The germline V gene has CDR1 MRHNA and CDR2 SNTAGT. Trimming took off 0 bases at V and 8 bases at J, with 10 bases between the two ends. This CDR3 is built from 13 residues. The CDR3 loop is CASSDSGRGGYTF. Here the CDR3 DNA reads TGTGCCAGCAGTGACTCGGGCCGGGGAGGCTACACCTTC.